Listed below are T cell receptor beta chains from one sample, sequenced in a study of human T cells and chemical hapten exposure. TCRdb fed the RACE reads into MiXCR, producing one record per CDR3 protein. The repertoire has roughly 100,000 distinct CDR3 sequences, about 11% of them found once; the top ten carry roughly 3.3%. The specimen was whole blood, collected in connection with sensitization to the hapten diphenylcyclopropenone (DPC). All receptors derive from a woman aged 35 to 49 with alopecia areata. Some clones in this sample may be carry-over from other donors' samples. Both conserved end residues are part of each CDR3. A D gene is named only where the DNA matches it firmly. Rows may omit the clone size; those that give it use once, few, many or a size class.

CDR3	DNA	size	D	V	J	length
CASSVGSPPGTDTQYF	TGTGCCAGCAGCGTCGGGTCTCCCCCCGGCACAGATACGCAGTATTTT	.	.	TRBV9	TRBJ2-3	16
CASSLAGGIEAFF	TGCGCCAGCAGCTTGGCCGGCGGGATTGAAGCTTTCTTT	few	.	TRBV5-1	TRBJ1-1	13
CASSDSMDGISTDTQYF	TGTGCCAGCAGTGACTCGATGGACGGGATAAGCACAGATACGCAGTATTTT	many	.	TRBV2	TRBJ2-3	17
CASSSGTSGMYLEQYF	TGTGCCAGCAGCTCCGGGACTAGCGGGATGTATTTGGAGCAGTACTTC	.	TRBD2	TRBV7-2	TRBJ2-7	16
CASSPGENYGYTF	TGTGCCAGCTCACCTGGAGAAAACTATGGCTACACCTTC	many	.	TRBV18	TRBJ1-2	13
CASSQQGLRGEKLFF	TGTGCCAGCAGCCAGCAGGGTCTTCGTGGTGAAAAACTGTTTTTT	many	.	TRBV14	TRBJ1-4	15
CASSSGLEVNIQYF	TGTGCCAGCAGCTCGGGACTAGAGGTGAACATTCAGTACTTC	.	TRBD2	TRBV27	TRBJ2-4	14
CSARVGPETQYF	TGCAGTGCTAGAGTTGGGCCGGAGACCCAGTACTTC	few	.	TRBV20-1	TRBJ2-5	12
CASSSTKTGGGYTF	TGTGCCAGCAGCTCGACGAAAACAGGGGGCGGCTACACCTTC	.	TRBD1	TRBV5-5	TRBJ1-2	14
CASSPYRDRGSGYTF	TGTGCCAGCTCTCCTTACCGGGACAGGGGAAGCGGCTACACCTTC	few	TRBD1	TRBV18	TRBJ1-2	15
CAWSARDTQYF	TGTGCCTGGAGTGCCCGTGATACGCAGTATTTT	few	.	TRBV30	TRBJ2-3	11
CSATRGGGSYNEQFF	TGCAGCGCCACCCGGGGCGGAGGATCCTACAATGAGCAGTTCTTC	few	.	TRBV29-1	TRBJ2-1	15
CASSRQGATSYEQYF	TGTGCCAGCAGTCGACAGGGAGCGACCTCCTACGAGCAGTACTTC	many	TRBD1	TRBV7-9	TRBJ2-7	15
CASSFGGSYEQYF	TGTGCCAGCAGCTTCGGGGGGTCCTACGAGCAGTACTTC	many	TRBD2	TRBV7-3	TRBJ2-7	13
CASSYEDRLNEQFF	TGTGCCAGCAGCTACGAGGACAGACTCAATGAGCAGTTCTTC	.	.	TRBV7-2	TRBJ2-1	14
CASSQGGETQYF	TGTGCCAGCTCACAGGGGGGAGAGACCCAGTACTTC	many	TRBD1	TRBV6-1	TRBJ2-5	12
CASSFPGQPPYEQYF	TGTGCCAGCAGTTTTCCGGGACAGCCCCCCTACGAGCAGTACTTC	many	TRBD1	TRBV28	TRBJ2-7	15
CSARLLAGGTDTQYF	TGCAGTGCTAGATTACTAGCGGGTGGCACAGATACGCAGTATTTT	many	TRBD2	TRBV20-1	TRBJ2-3	15
CSARGTGGSNQPQHF	TGCAGTGCTAGAGGGACAGGGGGAAGCAATCAGCCCCAGCATTTT	few	TRBD1	TRBV20-1	TRBJ1-5	15
CASRAGGGIQSNQPQHF	TGTGCCAGCAGGGCCGGGGGGGGAATTCAAAGCAATCAGCCCCAGCATTTT	few	.	TRBV12-3/TRBV12-4	TRBJ1-5	17
CASSSLTGLAKNIQYF	TGCGCCAGCAGCTCCTTGACAGGCTTAGCCAAAAACATTCAGTACTTC	many	.	TRBV5-1	TRBJ2-4	16
CSARAQGLTEAFF	TGCAGTGCTAGAGCCCAGGGTTTGACTGAAGCTTTCTTT	many	.	TRBV20-1	TRBJ1-1	13
CASSLRAGGLTEAFF	TGTGCCAGCAGTTTACGGGCAGGGGGTTTAACTGAAGCTTTCTTT	few	TRBD1	TRBV12-3/TRBV12-4	TRBJ1-1	15
CASSQEALAVNIQYF	TGTGCCAGCAGCCAAGAGGCTCTGGCCGTAAACATTCAGTACTTC	few	.	TRBV3-1	TRBJ2-4	15
CASSTPGDTQYF	TGTGCCAGCAGCACGCCGGGGGATACGCAGTATTTT	few	.	TRBV5-4	TRBJ2-3	12
CTGQGTNEKLFF	TGTACCGGACAGGGTACTAATGAAAAACTGTTTTTT	few	TRBD1	TRBV30	TRBJ1-4	12
CASSQEKRASYEQYF	TGCGCCAGCAGCCAAGAAAAGCGGGCCTCCTACGAGCAGTACTTC	few	.	TRBV4-3	TRBJ2-7	15
CSVDSRAGEKLFF	TGCAGCGTTGATTCCAGGGCCGGTGAAAAACTGTTTTTT	few	.	TRBV29-1	TRBJ1-4	13
CSASGLAGGNEQFF	TGCAGTGCTTCGGGACTAGCGGGAGGAAACGAGCAGTTCTTC	many	TRBD2	TRBV20-1	TRBJ2-1	14
CASSDRSQSPLHF	TGTGCCAGTTCTGACAGGTCCCAGTCGCCCCTCCACTTT	.	.	TRBV7-6	TRBJ1-6	13
CASKQGAEAFF	TGTGCCAGCAAACAAGGAGCTGAAGCTTTCTTT	many	.	TRBV2	TRBJ1-1	11
CASRLTGANTGELFF	TGTGCCAGCAGGTTGACAGGTGCTAACACCGGGGAGCTGTTTTTT	many	.	TRBV7-9	TRBJ2-2	15
CAWTPPFSRVGKYF	TGTGCCTGGACCCCCCCCTTTTCTCGGGTGGGGAAGTACTTC	few	.	TRBV30	TRBJ2-7	14
CASSSYPVEPQHF	TGTGCCAGCAGTTCGTACCCAGTTGAGCCCCAGCATTTT	few	.	TRBV12-3/TRBV12-4	TRBJ1-5	13
CASSEAGQGSYSNQPQHF	TGTGCCAGCAGTGAAGCAGGACAGGGGTCGTATAGCAATCAGCCCCAGCATTTT	many	TRBD1	TRBV6-1	TRBJ1-5	18
CASSARARILADTQYF	TGTGCCAGCAGTGCCCGCGCCAGGATTTTGGCAGATACGCAGTATTTT	few	.	TRBV6-5	TRBJ2-3	16
CASSLTTSNEQFF	TGCGCCAGCAGCCTGACGACCAGCAATGAGCAGTTCTTC	.	.	TRBV4-3	TRBJ2-1	13
CASRETSGPDTQYF	TGTGCCAGTAGGGAGACTAGCGGGCCAGATACGCAGTATTTT	.	TRBD2	TRBV19	TRBJ2-3	14
CASSLLGTGVGETQYF	TGTGCCAGCAGCTTACTTGGGACAGGGGTGGGAGAGACCCAGTACTTC	many	TRBD1	TRBV7-2	TRBJ2-5	16
CATSSRKEAGPSTDTQYF	TGTGCCACCAGCTCGAGGAAGGAGGCGGGGCCGAGCACAGATACGCAGTATTTT	few	.	TRBV15	TRBJ2-3	18
CASSPWTEETQYF	TGTGCCAGCAGTCCCTGGACAGAAGAGACCCAGTACTTC	many	.	TRBV27	TRBJ2-5	13
CASSQGSSGSLEYF	TGTGCCAGCAGCCAAGGATCTAGCGGGAGTCTGGAGTACTTC	.	TRBD2	TRBV3-1	TRBJ2-7	14